This T cell receptor (beta chain) was sequenced for a study of shared clonotypes between healthy human individuals. About the research overall: Per donor, three plates held CD4 naive cells, three held CD4 memory, two held CD8 naive and one held CD8 memory.

The CDR3 is made up of 17 amino acids. V dropped 1 base and J dropped 4; count of bases not matched to a gene: 7. Germline V lookup: CDR1 SGHVS, CDR2 FQNEAQ. The assay was run at deep level. On sorted subsets, replicate PCRs used 200 to 250 ng DNA, or about 30,000 T cell genomes. The table came from immunoSEQ multiplex PCR; TCRdb's copy has only in-frame clones and leaves some out. The sample holds about 1,800,000 clones, approximately 95% seen once. The naive CD8 fraction comprised CD45RO-negative cells positively selected for CCR7 and excluded terminally differentiated effector memory CD45RA+ cells.

Sequenced material: naive CD8+ T cells sorted from blood. This sequence was found in a man aged 18 to 29 in good health. The chain uses TRBV7-8 and TRBJ2-3, with 11 bases matching TRBD2. The CDR3 bases are TGTGCCAGCAGCTTAGAACTAGCGGGAGTTACGCCAGATACGCAGTATTTT. This encodes CASSLELAGVTPDTQYF.